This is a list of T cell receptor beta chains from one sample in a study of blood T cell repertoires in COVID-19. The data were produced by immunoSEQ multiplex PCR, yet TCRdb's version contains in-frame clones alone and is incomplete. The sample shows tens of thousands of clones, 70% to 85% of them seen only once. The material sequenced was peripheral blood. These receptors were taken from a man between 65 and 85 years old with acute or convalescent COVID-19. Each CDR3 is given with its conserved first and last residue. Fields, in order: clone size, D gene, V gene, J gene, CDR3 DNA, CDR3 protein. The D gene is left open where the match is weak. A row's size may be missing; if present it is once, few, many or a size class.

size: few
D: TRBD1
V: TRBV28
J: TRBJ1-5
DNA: TGTGCCAGCACCCACGGACAGGGGCCACGGCCCCAGCATTTT
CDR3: CASTHGQGPRPQHF

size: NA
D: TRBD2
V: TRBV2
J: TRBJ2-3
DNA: TGTGCCAGCAACCGGGGGGGGCAAGAAGATACGCAGTATTTT
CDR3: CASNRGGQEDTQYF

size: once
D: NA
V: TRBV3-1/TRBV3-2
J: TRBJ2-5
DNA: TGTGCCAGCACACTACAGGGCGTCCAAGAGACCCAGTACTTC
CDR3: CASTLQGVQETQYF

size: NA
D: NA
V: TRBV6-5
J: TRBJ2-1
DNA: TGTGCCAGCACCACCCTCCGGGGTAGCGATGAGCAGTTCTTC
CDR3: CASTTLRGSDEQFF

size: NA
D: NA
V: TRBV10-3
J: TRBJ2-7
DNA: TGTGCCATCAGGCAAACAGGGGAGCAGTACTTC
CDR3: CAIRQTGEQYF

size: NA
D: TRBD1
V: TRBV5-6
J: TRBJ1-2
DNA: TGTGCCAGCAGCTTGGGACAGGGCCTCTATGGCTACACCTTC
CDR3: CASSLGQGLYGYTF

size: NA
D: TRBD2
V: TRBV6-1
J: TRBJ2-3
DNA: TGTGCCAGCAGTGAACGGGGCGGGGGGCCGCCTCGGTCTGGCACAGATACGCAGTATTTT
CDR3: CASSERGGGPPRSGTDTQYF

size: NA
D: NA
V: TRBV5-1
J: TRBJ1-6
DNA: TGCGCCAGCAGCTTGGGGCAGGTCGATTCACCCCTCCACTTT
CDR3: CASSLGQVDSPLHF

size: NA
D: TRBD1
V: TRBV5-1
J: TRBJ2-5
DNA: TGCGCCAGCAGCATACGACAGGGGGCTGGGGAGACCCAGTACTTC
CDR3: CASSIRQGAGETQYF

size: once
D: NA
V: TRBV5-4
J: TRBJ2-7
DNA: TGTGCCAGCAGCCCGGGGCCACAGGGACCATCCTACGAGCAGTACTTC
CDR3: CASSPGPQGPSYEQYF

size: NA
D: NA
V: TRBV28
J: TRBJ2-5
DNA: TGTGCCAGCAGTACCCAACAGGAATGGGAGACCCAGTACTTC
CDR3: CASSTQQEWETQYF

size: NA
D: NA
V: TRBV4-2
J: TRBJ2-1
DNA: TGTGCCAGCAGCCAACCAGACAGGACATCCTACAATGAGCAGTTCTTC
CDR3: CASSQPDRTSYNEQFF

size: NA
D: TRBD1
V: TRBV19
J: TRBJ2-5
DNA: TGTGCCAGTAGTGCCGACAGGGGGCGGAGGGACCAGTACTTC
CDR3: CASSADRGRRDQYF

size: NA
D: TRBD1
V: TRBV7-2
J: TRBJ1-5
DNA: TGTGCCAGCAGCCCGGGACAGGGTGATCAGCCCCAGCATTTT
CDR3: CASSPGQGDQPQHF

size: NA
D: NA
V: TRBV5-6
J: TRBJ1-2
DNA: TGTGCCAGCAGCTCTGTGGGTCGGGGGGCGAATGGCTACACCTTC
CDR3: CASSSVGRGANGYTF

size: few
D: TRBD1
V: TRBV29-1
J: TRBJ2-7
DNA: TGCAGCGCCAGGACAGGGAACGAGCAGTACTTC
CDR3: CSARTGNEQYF

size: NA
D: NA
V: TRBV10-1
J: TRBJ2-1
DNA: TGCGCCAGCAGTGACCTCCTCCGGGAGCAGTTCTTC
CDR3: CASSDLLREQFF

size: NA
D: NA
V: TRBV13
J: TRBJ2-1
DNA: TGTGCCAGCAACTTAAAAGGGGGAGTCCACAATGAGCAGTTCTTC
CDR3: CASNLKGGVHNEQFF

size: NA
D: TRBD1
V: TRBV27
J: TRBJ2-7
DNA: TGTGCCAGCAGTATCAACAGGGGGCTTGTCTACGAGCAGTACTTC
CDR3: CASSINRGLVYEQYF

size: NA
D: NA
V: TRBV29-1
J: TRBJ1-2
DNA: TGCAGCGTTGCGCAGGGGACCAACTATGGCTACACCTTC
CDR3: CSVAQGTNYGYTF

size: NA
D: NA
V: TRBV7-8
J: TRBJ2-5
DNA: TGTGCCAGCAGCGACCAAAGACACCGAGAGACCCAGTACTTC
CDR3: CASSDQRHRETQYF

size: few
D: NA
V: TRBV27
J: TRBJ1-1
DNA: TGTGCCAGCAGTTTAACAGGGCGAAGGACTGAAGCTTTCTTT
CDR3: CASSLTGRRTEAFF

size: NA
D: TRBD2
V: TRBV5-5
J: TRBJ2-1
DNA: TGTGCCAGCAGCACTAGCGGGGGGGCCCCTGAGCAGTTCTTC
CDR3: CASSTSGGAPEQFF

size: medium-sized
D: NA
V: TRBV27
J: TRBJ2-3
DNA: TGTGCCAGCAGTTTATCCAGGGCAGATACGCAGTATTTT
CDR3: CASSLSRADTQYF

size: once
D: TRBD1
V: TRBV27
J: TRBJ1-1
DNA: TGTGCCAGCAGTGCACCGGGACAGACAACTGAAGCTTTCTTT
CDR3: CASSAPGQTTEAFF

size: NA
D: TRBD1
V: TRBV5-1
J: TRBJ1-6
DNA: TGCGCCAGCAGCTGGACAGGGGGTAATTCACCCCTCCACTTT
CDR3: CASSWTGGNSPLHF

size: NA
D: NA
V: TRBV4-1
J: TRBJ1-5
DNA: TGCGCCAGCAGCCAAGACCCCAGGGGATATAGCAATCAGCCCCAGCATTTT
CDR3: CASSQDPRGYSNQPQHF

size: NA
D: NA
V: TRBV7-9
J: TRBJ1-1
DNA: TGTGCCAGCAGAGGGGCGACTGAAGCTTTCTTT
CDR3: CASRGATEAFF

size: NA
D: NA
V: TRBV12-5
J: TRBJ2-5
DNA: TGTGCTAGTGCCCCCCCGACGGGGAGCCCGGAGACCCAGTACTTC
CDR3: CASAPPTGSPETQYF

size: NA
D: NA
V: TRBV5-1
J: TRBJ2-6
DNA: TGCGCCAGCAGCTTGGATCCGGGAAATGGGGCCAACGTCCTGACTTTC
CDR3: CASSLDPGNGANVLTF

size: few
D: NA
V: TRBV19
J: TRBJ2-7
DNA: TGTGCCAGTAGTATCACGCAGGGCCGCGAGCAGTACTTC
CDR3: CASSITQGREQYF

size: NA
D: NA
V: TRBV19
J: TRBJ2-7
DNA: TGTGCCAGTAGTATAACAGGGCCTGTTAGAGAGCAGTACTTC
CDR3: CASSITGPVREQYF

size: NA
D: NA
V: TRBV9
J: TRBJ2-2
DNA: TGTGCCAGCAGCGGACCGTGGGGCGGGGATGGGACCGGGGAGCTGTTTTTT
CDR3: CASSGPWGGDGTGELFF

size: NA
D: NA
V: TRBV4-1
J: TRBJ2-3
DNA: TGCGCCAGCAGTGCACTAGCCAAAGGGGATACGCAGTATTTT
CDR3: CASSALAKGDTQYF